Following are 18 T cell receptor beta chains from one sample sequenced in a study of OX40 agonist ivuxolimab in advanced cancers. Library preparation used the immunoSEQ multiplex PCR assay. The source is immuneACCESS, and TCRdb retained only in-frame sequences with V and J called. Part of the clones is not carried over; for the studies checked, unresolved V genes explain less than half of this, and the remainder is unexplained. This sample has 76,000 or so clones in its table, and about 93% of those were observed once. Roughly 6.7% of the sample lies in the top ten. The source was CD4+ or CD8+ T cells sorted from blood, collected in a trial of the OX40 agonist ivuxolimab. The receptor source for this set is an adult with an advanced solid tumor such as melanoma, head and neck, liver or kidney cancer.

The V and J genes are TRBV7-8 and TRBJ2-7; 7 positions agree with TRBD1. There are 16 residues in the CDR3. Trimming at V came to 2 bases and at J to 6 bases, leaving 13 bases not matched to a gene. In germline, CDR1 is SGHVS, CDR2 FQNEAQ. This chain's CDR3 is CASSLRTGTDSSEQYF. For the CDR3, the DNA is TGTGCCAGCAGCTTACGTACCGGGACAGATTCGTCCGAGCAGTACTTC.

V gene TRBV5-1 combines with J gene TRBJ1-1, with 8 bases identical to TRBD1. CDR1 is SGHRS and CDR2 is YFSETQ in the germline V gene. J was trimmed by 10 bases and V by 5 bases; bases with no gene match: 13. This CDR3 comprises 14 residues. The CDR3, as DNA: TGCGCCAGCAGTCCCGGGACAGGAGACCCATTAGCTTTCTTT. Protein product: CASSPGTGDPLAFF.

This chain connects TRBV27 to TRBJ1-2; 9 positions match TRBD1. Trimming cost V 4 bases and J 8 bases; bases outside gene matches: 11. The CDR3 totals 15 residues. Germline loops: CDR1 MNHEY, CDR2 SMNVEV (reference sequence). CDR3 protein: CASSSHQDRGGGYTF. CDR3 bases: TGTGCCAGCAGTTCGCACCAGGACAGGGGTGGGGGCTACACCTTC.

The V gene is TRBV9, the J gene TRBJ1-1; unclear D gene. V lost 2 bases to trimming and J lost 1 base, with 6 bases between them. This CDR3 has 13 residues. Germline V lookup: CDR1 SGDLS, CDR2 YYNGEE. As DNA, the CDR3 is TGTGCCAGCAGCGTTCGGGAGAACACTGAAGCTTTCTTT. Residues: CASSVRENTEAFF.

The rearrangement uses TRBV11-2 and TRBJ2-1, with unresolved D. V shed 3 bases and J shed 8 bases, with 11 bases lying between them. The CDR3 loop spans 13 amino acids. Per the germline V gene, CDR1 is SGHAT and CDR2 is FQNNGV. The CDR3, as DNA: TGTGCCAGCAGCTTTTTCGCTGGGGATGAGCAGTTCTTC. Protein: CASSFFAGDEQFF.

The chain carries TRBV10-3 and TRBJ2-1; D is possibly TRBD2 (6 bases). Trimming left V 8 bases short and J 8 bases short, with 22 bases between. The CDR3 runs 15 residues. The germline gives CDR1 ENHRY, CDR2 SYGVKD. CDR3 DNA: TGTGCCATCGCGGGGAGCACCACCCTATTTTATGAGCAGTTCTTC. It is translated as CAIAGSTTLFYEQFF.

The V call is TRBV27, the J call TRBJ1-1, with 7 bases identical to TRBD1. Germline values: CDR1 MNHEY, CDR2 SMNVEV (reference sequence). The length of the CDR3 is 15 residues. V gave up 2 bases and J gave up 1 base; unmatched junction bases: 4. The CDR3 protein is CASSLGRTGNTEAFF. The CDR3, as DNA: TGTGCCAGCAGTTTAGGCCGGACAGGGAACACTGAAGCTTTCTTT.

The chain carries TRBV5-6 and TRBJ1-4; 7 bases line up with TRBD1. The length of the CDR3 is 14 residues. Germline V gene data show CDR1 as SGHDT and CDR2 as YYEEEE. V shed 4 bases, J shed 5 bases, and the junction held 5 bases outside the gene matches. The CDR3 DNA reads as TGTGCCAGCAGCCTGGGACAGCTCAATGAAAAACTGTTTTTT. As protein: CASSLGQLNEKLFF.

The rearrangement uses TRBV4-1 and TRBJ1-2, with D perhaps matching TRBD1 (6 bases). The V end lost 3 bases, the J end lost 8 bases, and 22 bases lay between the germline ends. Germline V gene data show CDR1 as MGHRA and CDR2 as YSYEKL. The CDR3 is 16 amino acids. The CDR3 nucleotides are TGCGCCAGCAGCCATGGTACAGGGATGGGAGCGATAGGCTACACCTTC. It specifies CASSHGTGMGAIGYTF.

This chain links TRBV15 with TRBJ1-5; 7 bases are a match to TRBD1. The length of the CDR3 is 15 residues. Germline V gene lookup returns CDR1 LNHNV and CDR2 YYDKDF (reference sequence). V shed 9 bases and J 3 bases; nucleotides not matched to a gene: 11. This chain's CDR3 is CATSLQGGNNQPQHF. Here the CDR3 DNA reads TGTGCCACTTCCCTTCAGGGGGGGAACAATCAGCCCCAGCATTTT. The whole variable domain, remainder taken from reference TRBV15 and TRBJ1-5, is DAMVIQNPRYQVTQFGKPVTLSCSQTLNHNVMYWYQQKSSQAPKLLFHYYDKDFNNEADTPDNFQSRRPNTSFCFLDIRSPGLGDTAMYLCATSLQGGNNQPQHFGDGTRLSIL.

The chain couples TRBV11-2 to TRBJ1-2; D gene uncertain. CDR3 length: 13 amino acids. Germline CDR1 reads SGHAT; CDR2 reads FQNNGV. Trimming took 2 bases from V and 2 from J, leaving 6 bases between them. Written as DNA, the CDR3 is TGTGCCAGCAGCTTATACCCAAACTATGGCTACACCTTC. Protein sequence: CASSLYPNYGYTF.

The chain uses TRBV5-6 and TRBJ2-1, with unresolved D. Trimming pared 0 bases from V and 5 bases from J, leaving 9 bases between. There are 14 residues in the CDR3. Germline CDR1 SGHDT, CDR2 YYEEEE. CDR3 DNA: TGTGCCAGCAGCTTGGGCCAGTGGAACAATGAGCAGTTCTTC. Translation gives CASSLGQWNNEQFF.

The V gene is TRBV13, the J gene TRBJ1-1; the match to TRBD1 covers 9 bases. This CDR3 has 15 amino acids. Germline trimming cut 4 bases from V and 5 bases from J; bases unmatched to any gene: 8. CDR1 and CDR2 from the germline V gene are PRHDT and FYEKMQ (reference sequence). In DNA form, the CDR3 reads TGTGCCAGCAGCTCGACCGGGACAGGGAAGACTGAAGCTTTCTTT. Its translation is CASSSTGTGKTEAFF.

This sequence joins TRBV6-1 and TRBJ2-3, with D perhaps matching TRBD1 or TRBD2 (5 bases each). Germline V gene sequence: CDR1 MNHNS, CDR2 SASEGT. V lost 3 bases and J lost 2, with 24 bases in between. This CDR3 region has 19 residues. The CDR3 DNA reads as TGTGCCAGCAGTGAGCTCGGTGGTGGGGGAAATACGGTCACAGATACGCAGTATTTT. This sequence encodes CASSELGGGGNTVTDTQYF.

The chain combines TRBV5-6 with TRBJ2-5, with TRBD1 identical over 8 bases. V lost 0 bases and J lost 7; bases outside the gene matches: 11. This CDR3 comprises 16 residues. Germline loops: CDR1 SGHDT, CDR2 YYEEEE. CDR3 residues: CASSLGTGFFVGTQYF. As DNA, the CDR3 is TGTGCCAGCAGCTTGGGGACAGGGTTTTTTGTCGGGACCCAGTACTTC.

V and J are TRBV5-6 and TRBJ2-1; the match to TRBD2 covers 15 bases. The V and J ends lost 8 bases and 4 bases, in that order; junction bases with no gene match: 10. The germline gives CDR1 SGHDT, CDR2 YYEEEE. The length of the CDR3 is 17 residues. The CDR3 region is CASAGLAGGPGYNEQFF. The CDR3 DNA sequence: TGTGCCAGTGCTGGACTAGCGGGAGGGCCGGGGTACAATGAGCAGTTCTTC.

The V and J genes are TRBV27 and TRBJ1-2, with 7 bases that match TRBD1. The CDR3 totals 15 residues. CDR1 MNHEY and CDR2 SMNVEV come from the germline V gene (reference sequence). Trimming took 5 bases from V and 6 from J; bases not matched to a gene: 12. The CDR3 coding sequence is TGTGCCAGCAGTCCCATGACAGGGACGGTCCATGGCTACACCTTC. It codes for CASSPMTGTVHGYTF.

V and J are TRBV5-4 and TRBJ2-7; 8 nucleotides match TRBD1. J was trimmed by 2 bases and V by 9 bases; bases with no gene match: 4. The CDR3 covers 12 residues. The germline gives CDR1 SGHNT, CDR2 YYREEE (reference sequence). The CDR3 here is CATSDRAYEQYF. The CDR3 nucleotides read TGTGCCACTTCGGACAGGGCCTACGAGCAGTACTTC.